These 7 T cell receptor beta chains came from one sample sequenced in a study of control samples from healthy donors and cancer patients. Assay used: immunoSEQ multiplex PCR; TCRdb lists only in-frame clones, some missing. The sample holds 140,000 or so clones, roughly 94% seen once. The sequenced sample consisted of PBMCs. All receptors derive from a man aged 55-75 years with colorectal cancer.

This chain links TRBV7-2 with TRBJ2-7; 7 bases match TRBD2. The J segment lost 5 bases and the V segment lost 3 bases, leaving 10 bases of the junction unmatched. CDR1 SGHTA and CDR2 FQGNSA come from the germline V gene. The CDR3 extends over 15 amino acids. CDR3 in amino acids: CASSLGFGGFNEQYF. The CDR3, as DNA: TGTGCCAGCAGCTTGGGGTTCGGGGGGTTCAACGAGCAGTACTTC.

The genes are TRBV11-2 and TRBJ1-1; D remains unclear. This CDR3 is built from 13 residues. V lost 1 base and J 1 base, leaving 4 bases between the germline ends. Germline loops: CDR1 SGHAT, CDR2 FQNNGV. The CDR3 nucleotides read TGTGCCAGCAGCTTAGCAGGGAACACTGAAGCTTTCTTT. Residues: CASSLAGNTEAFF.

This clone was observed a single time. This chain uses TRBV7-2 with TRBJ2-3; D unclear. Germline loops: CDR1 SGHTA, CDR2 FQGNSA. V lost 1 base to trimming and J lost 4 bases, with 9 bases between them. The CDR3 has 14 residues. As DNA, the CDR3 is TGTGCCAGCAGCTTAGGTAGTGGATCAGATACGCAGTATTTT. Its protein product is CASSLGSGSDTQYF.

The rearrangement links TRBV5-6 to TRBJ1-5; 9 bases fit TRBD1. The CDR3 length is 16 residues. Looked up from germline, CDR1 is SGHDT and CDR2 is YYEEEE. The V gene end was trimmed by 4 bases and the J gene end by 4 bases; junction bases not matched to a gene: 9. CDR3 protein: CASSPRGTGPNQPQHF. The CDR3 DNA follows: TGTGCCAGCAGCCCAAGGGGGACAGGGCCGAATCAGCCCCAGCATTTT.

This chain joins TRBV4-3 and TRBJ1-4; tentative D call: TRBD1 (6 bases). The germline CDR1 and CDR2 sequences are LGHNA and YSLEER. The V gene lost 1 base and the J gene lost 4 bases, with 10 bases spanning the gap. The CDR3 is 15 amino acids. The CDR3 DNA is TGCGCCAGCAGCCAAGTTTGGACAGATAATGAAAAACTGTTTTTT. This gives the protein CASSQVWTDNEKLFF.

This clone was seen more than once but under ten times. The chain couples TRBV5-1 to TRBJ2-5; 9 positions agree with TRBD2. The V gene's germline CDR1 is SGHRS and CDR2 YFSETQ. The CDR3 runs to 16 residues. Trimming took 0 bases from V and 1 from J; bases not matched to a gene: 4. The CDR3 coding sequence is TGCGCCAGCAGCTTGGTGTTAGCGGGGGTCCAAGAGACCCAGTACTTC. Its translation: CASSLVLAGVQETQYF.

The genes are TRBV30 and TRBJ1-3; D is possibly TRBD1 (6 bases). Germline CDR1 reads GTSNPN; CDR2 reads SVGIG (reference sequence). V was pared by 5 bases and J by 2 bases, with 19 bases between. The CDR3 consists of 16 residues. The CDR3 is CAWLLLGGNAGNTIYF. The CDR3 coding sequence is TGTGCCTGGCTATTACTAGGGGGTAACGCTGGAAACACCATATATTTT.